Below are 30 T cell receptor beta chains sequenced from a single sample in a study of esophageal squamous cell carcinoma under preoperative chemotherapy. Time point noted: before preoperative PTX-NDP chemotherapy. TCRdb analysed the PCR reads with MiXCR anew, one entry per CDR3 protein. The sample lists fewer than 40,000 distinct CDR3 sequences, roughly 50% occurring once. Collection of the sample occurred from a patient given preoperative chemotherapy. The source of these receptors is a human donor with esophageal squamous cell carcinoma. The donor label of this sample is uncertain.

Only one count was recorded for this clonotype. The CDR3 end shows no conserved phenylalanine or tryptophan, and so a read error is likely. Because the CDR3's place on the DNA is in doubt, the DNA is left out and the CDR3 is given as listed by TCRdb. The rearrangement uses TRBV7-8 and TRBJ2-5; the table's D call, TRBD2, was not checked against the DNA. Both ends counted, the CDR3 spans 16 residues. Germline CDR1 is SGHVS and CDR2 is FQNEAQ. CDR3: CASSPPSSGRQATQLS.

This clonotype was detected ten times or more. A much larger clonotype is one base distant, so this may be a read error. The J gene is TRBJ2-1, the V gene TRBV6-1; 11 bases map to TRBD1. CDR1 MNHNS and CDR2 SASEGT come from the germline V gene. The V gene end was trimmed by 9 bases and the J gene end by 13 bases; junction bases not matched to a gene: 14. CDR3 length: 14 amino acids. CDR3 nucleotide sequence: TGTGCCAGTCGCGGACAGGGGGCGAAAAAGACCCAGTTCTTC. Its translation is CASRGQGAKKTQFF.

Many counts were recorded for this clonotype. The chain combines TRBV6-5 with TRBJ2-2; D remains ambiguous. V lost 0 bases and J 1 base, leaving 9 bases between the germline ends. The CDR3 has 16 residues. Germline CDR1 and CDR2: MNHEY and SVGAGI. CDR3 in amino acids: CASSYSVGRNTGELFF. The CDR3, as DNA: TGTGCCAGCAGTTACTCGGTTGGCCGGAACACCGGGGAGCTGTTTTTT.

The chain joins TRBV7-8 to TRBJ2-3; TRBD1 aligns across 7 bases. The CDR3 sequence is 20 residues long. Losses at the gene ends were 4 bases for V and 10 bases for J; bases not matched to a gene: 29. The V gene's germline CDR1 is SGHVS and CDR2 FQNEAQ. Here the CDR3 DNA reads TGTGCCAGCAGCTCCGTTAGATGGGACACCCTTCCTTCGAACACAGGGGCGCAGTATTTT. Amino acids: CASSSVRWDTLPSNTGAQYF.

V gene TRBV2 combines with J gene TRBJ2-1; 12 nucleotides match TRBD2. Near its end, the DNA agrees better with TRBJ2-7, so the J call may be wrong. The CDR3 consists of 15 residues. CDR1 is SNHLY, CDR2 FYNNEI, per germline. CDR3 bases: TGTGCCAGCAGGGATTCTAGCGGGAGGGGGTACGAGCAGTACTTC. Amino acids: CASRDSSGRGYEQYF.

With respect to this clonotype: This may be a read error, as it is one base from a much larger clone. The chain uses TRBV10-3 and TRBJ2-5, with D possibly being TRBD1 (6 bases). The CDR3 has 9 residues. Germline CDR1 reads ENHRY; CDR2 reads SYGVKD. CDR3 region: CVGGQPPNF. The CDR3, as DNA: TGTGTAGGGGGACAACCACCGAACTTC.

This clonotype was observed at least ten times. J is TRBJ2-3 and V is TRBV6-1, with 7 bases that match TRBD1. CDR1 MNHNS and CDR2 SASEGT come from the germline V gene. The CDR3 spans 15 residues. V shed 6 bases and J 2 bases; nucleotides not matched to a gene: 8. CDR3 sequence: CASSLRQGNTDTQYF. DNA for the CDR3: TGTGCCAGCAGCCTCAGACAGGGAAACACAGATACGCAGTATTTT.

CDR3 DNA sequence: TGTGCCACACTAGCGGGAGATTTGAATGAGCAGTTCTTC. Translation: CATLAGDLNEQFF. The chain combines TRBV10-3 with TRBJ2-1, with 11 bases that match TRBD2. Germline assignment: CDR1 ENHRY and CDR2 SYGVKD. The CDR3 extends over 13 amino acids. V trimming: 10 bases; J trimming: 7 bases; junction bases outside the gene matches: 6.

This clonotype has only one observation. This rearrangement joins TRBV7-2 to TRBJ2-4, with 7 bases fitting TRBD2. The CDR3 spans 16 residues. Germline assignment: CDR1 SGHTA and CDR2 FQGNSA. Trimming at V came to 6 bases and at J to 12 bases, leaving 20 bases not matched to a gene. The DNA of the CDR3 is TGTGCCAGCAGGGGAGCGGGGCGGGGTGCCAAAGACACTCAGTACTTC. Protein product: CASRGAGRGAKDTQYF.

Points on this clonotype: A read error may produce the germline difference seen at one junction end. The gene calls are TRBV11-3 and TRBJ2-3; TRBD2 is a possible D gene (6 bases). Looked up from germline, CDR1 is SGHNT and CDR2 is YENEEA. The CDR3 length is 13 residues. The CDR3, as DNA: TGTGCCAGCAGCTTAGATGGCGGGGATACCCAGTATTTT. It specifies CASSLDGGDTQYF.

The V gene is TRBV11-3, the J gene TRBJ2-3; TRBD2 aligns across 9 bases. The J call may be incorrect, as the DNA end agrees better with TRBJ2-7. CDR3 length: 12 amino acids. Germline-derived CDR1 and CDR2 are SGHNT and YENEEA. The CDR3 spells CASSLAGSEQYF. The CDR3 nucleotides read TGTGCCAGCAGCCTAGCGGGGAGTGAGCAGTACTTC.

The genes are TRBV10-2 and TRBJ2-5; 11 bases fit TRBD2. There are 14 residues in the CDR3. Germline V gene data show CDR1 as WSHSY and CDR2 as SAAADI. V lost 3 bases and J lost 5; bases outside the gene matches: 2. CDR3 nucleotide sequence: TGCGCCAGCAGTGACTTAGCGGGGGGGGAGACCCAGTACTTC. Residues: CASSDLAGGETQYF.

The chain links TRBV27 to TRBJ1-4; D gene unclear. Germline-derived CDR1 and CDR2 are MNHEY and SMNVEV (reference sequence). The ends were cut back, 6 bases at V and 8 bases at J, with 10 bases in the middle. The CDR3 extends over 12 amino acids. CDR3 region: CASRSSGEKLFF. The CDR3 nucleotides are TGTGCCAGCAGATCGTCGGGAGAAAAACTGTTTTTT.

V gene TRBV20-1 combines with J gene TRBJ2-7, with TRBD2 matching over 9 bases. The CDR3 is made up of 15 amino acids. Germline CDR1 is DFQATT and CDR2 is SNEGSKA (reference sequence). Losses at the gene ends were 1 base for V and 4 bases for J; bases not matched to a gene: 8. The CDR3 nucleotides are TGCAGTGCTAGAGGCCCGACTAGCGGTTTATACGAGCAGTACTTC. It is translated as CSARGPTSGLYEQYF.

The CDR3 DNA follows: TGTGCCAGCCTTCCAGGTACGGGTGACGAGCAGTACTTC. Protein sequence: CASLPGTGDEQYF. The chain is built from TRBV12-3 or TRBV12-4 and TRBJ2-5, with D hard to call. The last part of the DNA fits TRBJ2-7 better; the J call may be wrong. This CDR3 is 13 amino acids long.

This clonotype was counted only a few times. The chain is built from TRBV5-5 and TRBJ2-7, with 10 bases matching TRBD1. Trimming removed 4 bases from V and 2 bases from J; junction bases left unmatched: 3. Per the germline V gene, CDR1 is SGHKS and CDR2 is YYEKEE (reference sequence). The CDR3 covers 14 residues. The CDR3 here is CASSTGTGAYEQYF. CDR3 in DNA: TGTGCCAGCAGCACCGGGACAGGGGCCTACGAGCAGTACTTC.

This chain uses TRBV6-1 with TRBJ2-5, with 16 bases aligning to TRBD2. The trim removed 5 bases at V and 5 bases at J, leaving 8 bases unmatched. Germline V gene data show CDR1 as MNHNS and CDR2 as SASEGT. The CDR3 is 17 amino acids. The CDR3 here is CASSTGTSGGARETQYF. The CDR3 coding sequence is TGTGCCAGCAGTACCGGGACTAGCGGGGGGGCTCGGGAGACCCAGTACTTC.

This clonotype was counted ten times or more. CDR3 bases: TGTGCCAGCAGCTTAGGAAGGAGGTCGGATTCCCACAATGAGCAGTTCTTC. Amino acid sequence: CASSLGRRSDSHNEQFF. The rearrangement links TRBV11-3 to TRBJ2-1; a weak D match, TRBD2 (5 bases). CDR3 length equals 17 residues. The V gene's germline CDR1 is SGHNT and CDR2 YENEEA. V was shortened by 1 base and J by 5 bases, with 18 bases between the two germline ends. The full variable domain, completed using reference TRBV11-3 and TRBJ2-1, is EAGVVQSPRYKIIEKKQPVAFWCNPISGHNTLYWYLQNLGQGPELLIRYENEEAVDDSQLPKDRFSAERLKGVDSTLKIQPAELGDSAVYLCASSLGRRSDSHNEQFFGPGTRLTVL.

The chain employs TRBV5-1 and TRBJ2-2; 14 bases are shared with TRBD2. The J segment lost 7 bases and the V segment lost 4 bases, leaving 6 bases of the junction unmatched. This CDR3 contains 16 residues. The germline gives CDR1 SGHRS, CDR2 YFSETQ. In nucleotides, the CDR3 is TGCGCCAGCAGCATCAAGACTAGCGGGAGGGACGGGGAGCTGTTTTTT. Protein: CASSIKTSGRDGELFF.

The chain couples TRBV7-6 to TRBJ2-2; D is tentatively TRBD1 or TRBD2 (5 bases each). The DNA end is more similar to TRBJ2-3, so the J call may be wrong. The CDR3 runs to 15 residues. From germline, CDR1 is SGHVS and CDR2 FNYEAQ. The CDR3 loop reads CASSLGREGVGAQYF. The CDR3 DNA reads as TGTGCCAGCAGCCTGGGACGGGAAGGTGTAGGGGCGCAGTATTTT.

This clonotype was observed many times. V usage is TRBV12-3 or TRBV12-4 and J usage is TRBJ2-7, with unresolved D. V dropped 8 bases and J dropped 0 bases, with 11 bases sitting between them. The CDR3 length is 13 residues. The CDR3 DNA reads as TGTGCCAGCGCTATAGTGGGCTCCTACGAGCAGTACTTC. It encodes CASAIVGSYEQYF.

In the case of this clonotype: Its ends do not fully match the called genes, so a read error is possible. J is TRBJ2-2 and V is TRBV7-8; 7 nucleotides match TRBD2. This CDR3 is 16 amino acids long. Per the germline V gene, CDR1 is SGHVS and CDR2 is FQNEAQ. The CDR3 spells CASSWGAGLNTGKLYF. In nucleotides, the CDR3 is TGTGCCAGCAGCTGGGGAGCGGGGTTGAACACCGGGAAGCTGTATTTT.

The rearrangement uses TRBV6-1 and TRBJ2-5; 9 nucleotides match TRBD1. TRBJ2-7 matches the DNA end more closely, so the J call is doubtful. Germline V gene data show CDR1 as MNHNS and CDR2 as SASEGT. The CDR3 is made up of 15 amino acids. CDR3 amino acids: CASSDSGTGTYEQYF. In DNA form, the CDR3 reads TGTGCCAGCAGTGATTCCGGGACAGGGACCTACGAGCAGTACTTC.

The J gene is TRBJ1-2, the V gene TRBV24-1, with TRBD1 as a possible D gene (6 bases). Germline assignment: CDR1 KGHDR and CDR2 SFDVKD. Trimming pared 4 bases from V and 4 bases from J, leaving 15 bases between. This CDR3 spans 15 amino acids. CDR3 loop: CATSEPGTSLYGYTF. CDR3 nucleotide sequence: TGTGCCACCAGTGAGCCCGGGACATCCCTCTATGGCTACACCTTC.

The chain links TRBV5-4 to TRBJ2-2, with 14 nucleotides matching TRBD2. CDR1 and CDR2 from the germline V gene are SGHNT and YYREEE (reference sequence). The CDR3 contains 16 residues. Unmatched junction bases numbered 5, after V lost 4 bases and J lost 6 bases. Here the CDR3 DNA reads TGTGCCAGCAGCCGACTAGCGGGAGGGTTAGCCGGGGAGCTGTTTTTT. It yields the protein CASSRLAGGLAGELFF. The entire variable domain, with the rest obtained from reference TRBV5-4 and TRBJ2-2, is as follows: ETGVTQSPTHLIKTRGQQVTLRCSSQSGHNTVSWYQQALGQGPQFIFQYYREEENGRGNFPPRFSGLQFPNYSSELNVNALELDDSALYLCASSRLAGGLAGELFFGEGSRLTVL.

The chain is built from TRBV12-3 or TRBV12-4 and TRBJ2-5; possible D gene TRBD1, 6 bases. This CDR3 is built from 14 residues. CDR3 amino acids: CAGIWGRDKKTQYF. The CDR3 coding sequence is TGTGCGGGGATCTGGGGCCGGGACAAAAAGACCCAGTACTTC.

On this clonotype: A clone one base away is much larger, so this may be a read error. The chain couples TRBV6-2 or TRBV6-3 to TRBJ2-1; TRBD2 matches 10 bases. Trimming at V came to 6 bases and at J to 9 bases, leaving 17 bases not matched to a gene. The CDR3 has 17 residues. CDR1 and CDR2 (germline): MNHEY, SVGEGT. The CDR3 region is CASRGTSVRGREGEQFF. The CDR3 DNA is TGTGCCAGCAGAGGGACTAGCGTGAGGGGGAGAGAGGGTGAGCAGTTCTTC.

Many counts were recorded for this clonotype. A read error may explain this, as a much larger clone is one base away. The chain uses TRBV6-5 and TRBJ2-1, with D uncertain. CDR1 is MNHEY and CDR2 is SVGAGI in the germline V gene. Trimming cost V 2 bases and J 13 bases, with 18 bases left between them. This CDR3 spans 14 amino acids. CDR3 residues: CASSYRTNEETQFF. CDR3 coding DNA: TGTGCCAGCAGTTACCGCACAAATGAAGAGACCCAGTTCTTC.

By its share, this clonotype is large. The V and J genes are TRBV7-2 and TRBJ2-5, with D perhaps TRBD1 (5 bases). V was pared by 3 bases and J by 5 bases, with 7 bases between. This CDR3 has 12 amino acids. CDR1 is SGHTA, CDR2 FQGNSA, per germline. The CDR3 sequence is CASSFPGETQYF. In DNA, the CDR3 is TGTGCCAGCAGCTTCCCAGGGGAGACCCAGTACTTC.

Of note for this clonotype: Its ends do not fully match the called genes, so a read error is possible. V gene TRBV7-2 combines with J gene TRBJ2-4; 8 bases fit TRBD2. Germline V gene sequence: CDR1 SGHTA, CDR2 FQGNSA. CDR3 length equals 14 residues. CDR3 sequence reads: CAGSGGRDKDIQYF. The DNA for the CDR3 is TGTGCGGGCAGCGGGGGCCGAGACAAAGACATTCAGTACTTC.